The source of this T cell receptor (beta chain) is a study of human T cells and chemical hapten exposure. From germline, CDR1 is MNHEY and CDR2 SMNVEV (reference sequence). The CDR3 totals 13 residues. V lost 4 bases and J 5 bases, leaving 8 bases between the germline ends. Unfractionated whole blood was the source of the extracted total RNA. This clonotype was found many times. Unique molecular identifiers were affixed to discrete cDNA molecules within the library. Via MiXCR, TCRdb re-called the 5' RACE reads, giving one row per CDR3 protein. The table shows about 140,000 distinct CDR3 sequences, with roughly 4% occurring only once.

The V gene is TRBV27, the J gene TRBJ2-2; possibly TRBD2 for D (6 bases). The receptor was isolated from a female donor in good health. CDR3 sequence: CASSWGRTGELFF. DNA for the CDR3: TGTGCCAGCAGTTGGGGGAGGACCGGGGAGCTGTTTTTT.